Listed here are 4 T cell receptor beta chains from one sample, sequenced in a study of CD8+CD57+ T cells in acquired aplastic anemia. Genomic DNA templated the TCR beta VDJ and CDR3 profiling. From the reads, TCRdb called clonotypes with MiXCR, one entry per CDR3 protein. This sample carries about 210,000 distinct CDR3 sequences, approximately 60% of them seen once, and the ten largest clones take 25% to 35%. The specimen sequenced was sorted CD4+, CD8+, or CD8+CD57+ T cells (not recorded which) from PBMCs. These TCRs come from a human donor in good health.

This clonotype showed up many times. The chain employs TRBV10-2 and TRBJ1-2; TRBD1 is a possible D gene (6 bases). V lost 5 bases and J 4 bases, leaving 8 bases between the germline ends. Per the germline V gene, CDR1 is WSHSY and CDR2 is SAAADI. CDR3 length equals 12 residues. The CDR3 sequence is CASSLDSYGYTF. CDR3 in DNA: TGCGCCAGCAGTTTGGACAGCTATGGCTACACCTTC.

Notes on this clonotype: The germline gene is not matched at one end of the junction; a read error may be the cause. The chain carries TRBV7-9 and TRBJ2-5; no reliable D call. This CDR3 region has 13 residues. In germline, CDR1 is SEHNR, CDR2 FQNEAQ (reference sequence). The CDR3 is CASSPTPLLTQYF. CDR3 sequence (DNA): TGTGCTAGCAGCCCCACCCCGCTGTTGACCCAGTACTTC.

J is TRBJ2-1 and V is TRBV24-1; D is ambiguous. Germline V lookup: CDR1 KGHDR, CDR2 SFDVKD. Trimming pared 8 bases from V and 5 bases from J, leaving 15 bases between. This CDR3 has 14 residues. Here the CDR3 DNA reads TGTGCCACCAAGGGTGGGCAGCGAGACAATGAGCAGTTCTTC. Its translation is CATKGGQRDNEQFF.

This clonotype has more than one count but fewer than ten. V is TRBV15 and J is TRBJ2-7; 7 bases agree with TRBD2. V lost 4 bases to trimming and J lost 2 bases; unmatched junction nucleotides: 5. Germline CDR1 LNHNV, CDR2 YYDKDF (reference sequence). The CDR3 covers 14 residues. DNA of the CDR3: TGTGCCACCAGCATCGCCGGGACTACCTACGAGCAGTACTTC. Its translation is CATSIAGTTYEQYF.